The source of this T cell receptor beta chain is a study of vaccination and CD4 T cells after COVID-19. As to this clonotype: Its antigen is not known.

At the Johns Hopkins FTIC core, DNA taken from cultured CD4+ T cells was sequenced by way of the Oncomine TCR Beta short-read assay. TCRdb called the PCR reads again in MiXCR, with one record for every CDR3 protein. The sample records 20,000 or so distinct CDR3 sequences, more than 20% being singletons. Treatment meaning: 10-day PBMC culture with coronavirus spike peptide pools or control peptides (ViraFEST assay). CDR1 is KGHDR and CDR2 is SFDVKD in the germline V gene. The V and J ends lost 3 bases and 4 bases, in that order; junction bases with no gene match: 15. The CDR3 covers 18 residues. The specimen sequenced was cultured CD4+ T cells from blood. The TCR was taken from a human donor with COVID-19. This chain connects TRBV24-1 to TRBJ2-3, with 7 nucleotides matching TRBD2. CDR3 in DNA: TGTGCCACCAGTGATAACCCGGGACTATATCGGGGGGCAGATACGCAGTATTTT. The encoded protein is CATSDNPGLYRGADTQYF.